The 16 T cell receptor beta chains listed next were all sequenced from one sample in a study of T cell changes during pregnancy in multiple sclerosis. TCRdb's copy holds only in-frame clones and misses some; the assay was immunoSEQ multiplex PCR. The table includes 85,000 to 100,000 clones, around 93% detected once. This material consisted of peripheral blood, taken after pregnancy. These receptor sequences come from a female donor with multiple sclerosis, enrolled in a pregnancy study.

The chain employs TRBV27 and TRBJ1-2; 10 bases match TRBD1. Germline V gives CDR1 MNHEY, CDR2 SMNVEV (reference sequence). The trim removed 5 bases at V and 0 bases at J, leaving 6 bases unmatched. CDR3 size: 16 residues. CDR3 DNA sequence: TGTGCCAGCAGTATCACCGGGACAGGGGCTAACTATGGCTACACCTTC. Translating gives CASSITGTGANYGYTF.

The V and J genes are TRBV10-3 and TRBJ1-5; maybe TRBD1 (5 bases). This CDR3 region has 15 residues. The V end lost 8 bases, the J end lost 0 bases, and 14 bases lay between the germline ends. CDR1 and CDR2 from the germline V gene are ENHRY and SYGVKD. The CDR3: CAISRGDNSNQPQHF. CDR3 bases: TGTGCCATCTCTCGGGGGGATAATAGCAATCAGCCCCAGCATTTT.

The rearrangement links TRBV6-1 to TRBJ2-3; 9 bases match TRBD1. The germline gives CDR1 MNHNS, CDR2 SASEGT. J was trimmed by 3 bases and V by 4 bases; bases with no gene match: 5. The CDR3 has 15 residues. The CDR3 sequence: CASSVRDRATDTQYF. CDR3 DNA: TGTGCCAGCAGTGTAAGGGACAGGGCGACAGATACGCAGTATTTT.

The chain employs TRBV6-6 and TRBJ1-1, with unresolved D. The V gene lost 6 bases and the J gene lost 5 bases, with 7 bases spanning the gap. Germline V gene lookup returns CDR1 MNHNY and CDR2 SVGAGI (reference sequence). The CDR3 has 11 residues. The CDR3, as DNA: TGTGCCAGCAGGGCGGGGACTGAAGCTTTCTTT. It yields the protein CASRAGTEAFF.

The CDR3 sequence is CASSSLIGGEGTQYF. The CDR3 region has the DNA TGTGCCAGCAGTTCCCTAATCGGGGGGGAAGGTACGCAGTATTTT. This chain links TRBV27 with TRBJ2-3, with TRBD2 identical over 8 bases. The J segment lost 8 bases and the V segment lost 4 bases, leaving 11 bases of the junction unmatched. Germline lookup yields CDR1 MNHEY and CDR2 SMNVEV (reference sequence). The CDR3 spans 15 residues.

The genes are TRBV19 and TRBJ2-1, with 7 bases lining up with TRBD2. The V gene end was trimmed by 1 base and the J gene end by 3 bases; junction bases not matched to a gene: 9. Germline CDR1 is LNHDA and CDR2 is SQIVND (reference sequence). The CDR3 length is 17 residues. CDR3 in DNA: TGTGCCAGTAGTATAGTGGGCGAGCTAGCGGTCTACAATGAGCAGTTCTTC. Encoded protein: CASSIVGELAVYNEQFF. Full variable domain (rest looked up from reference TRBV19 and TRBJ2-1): DGGITQSPKYLFRKEGQNVTLSCEQNLNHDAMYWYRQDPGQGLRLIYYSQIVNDFQKGDIAEGYSVSREKKESFPLTVTSAQKNPTAFYLCASSIVGELAVYNEQFFGPGTRLTVL.

CDR3 sequence reads: CASSHSGRNTGELFF. The DNA for the CDR3 is TGTGCCAGCAGCCATAGCGGGAGGAACACCGGGGAGCTGTTTTTT. The genes are TRBV28 and TRBJ2-2; 9 positions agree with TRBD2. CDR3 length: 15 residues. The V and J ends lost 6 bases and 1 base, in that order; junction bases with no gene match: 3. Germline values: CDR1 MDHEN, CDR2 SYDVKM.

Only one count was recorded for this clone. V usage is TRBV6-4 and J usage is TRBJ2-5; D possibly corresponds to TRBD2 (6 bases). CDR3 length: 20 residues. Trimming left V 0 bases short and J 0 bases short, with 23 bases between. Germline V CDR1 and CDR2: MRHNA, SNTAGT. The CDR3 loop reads CASSDSSLTSSPNYQETQYF. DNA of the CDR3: TGTGCCAGCAGTGACTCGAGTCTGACTAGTAGCCCGAATTACCAAGAGACCCAGTACTTC.

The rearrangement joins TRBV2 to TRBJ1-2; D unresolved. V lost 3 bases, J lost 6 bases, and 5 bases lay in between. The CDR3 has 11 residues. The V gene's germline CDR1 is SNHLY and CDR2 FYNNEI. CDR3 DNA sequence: TGTGCCAGCAGTGAGACAAATGGCTACACCTTC. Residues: CASSETNGYTF.

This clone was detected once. The CDR3, as DNA: TGTGCCAGCAGTGGACTAGCGGGAGGTGACAATGAGCAGTTCTTC. It specifies CASSGLAGGDNEQFF. The chain is built from TRBV2 and TRBJ2-1, with 13 bases lining up with TRBD2. Germline CDR1 reads SNHLY; CDR2 reads FYNNEI. This CDR3 comprises 15 residues. V shed 4 bases, J shed 5 bases, and the junction held 2 bases outside the gene matches.

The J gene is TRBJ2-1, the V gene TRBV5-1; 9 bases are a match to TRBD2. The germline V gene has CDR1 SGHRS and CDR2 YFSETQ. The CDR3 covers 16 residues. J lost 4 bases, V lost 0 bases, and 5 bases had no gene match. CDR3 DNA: TGCGCCAGCAGCTTGGAGCTAGCGGGATCTTACAATGAGCAGTTCTTC. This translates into CASSLELAGSYNEQFF.

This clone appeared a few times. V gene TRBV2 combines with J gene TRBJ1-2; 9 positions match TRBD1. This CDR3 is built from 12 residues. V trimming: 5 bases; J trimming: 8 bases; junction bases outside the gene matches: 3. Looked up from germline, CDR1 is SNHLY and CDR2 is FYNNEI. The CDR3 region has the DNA TGTGCCAGCAGTCCGGGACAGGGAGGCTACACCTTC. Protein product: CASSPGQGGYTF. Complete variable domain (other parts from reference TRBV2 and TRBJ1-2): EPEVTQTPSHQVTQMGQEVILRCVPISNHLYFYWYRQILGQKVEFLVSFYNNEISEKSEIFDDQFSVERPDGSNFTLKIRSTKLEDSAMYFCASSPGQGGYTFGSGTRLTVV.

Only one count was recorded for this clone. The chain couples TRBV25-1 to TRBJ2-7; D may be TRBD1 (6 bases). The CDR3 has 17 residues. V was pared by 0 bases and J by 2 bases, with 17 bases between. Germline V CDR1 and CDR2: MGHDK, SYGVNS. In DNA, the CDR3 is TGTGCCAGCAGTGAATACGGTAGGGGGTTAAGGACCTACGAGCAGTACTTC. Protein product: CASSEYGRGLRTYEQYF.

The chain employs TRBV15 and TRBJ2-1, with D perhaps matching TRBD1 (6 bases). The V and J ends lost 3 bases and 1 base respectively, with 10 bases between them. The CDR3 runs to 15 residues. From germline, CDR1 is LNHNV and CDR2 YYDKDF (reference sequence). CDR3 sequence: CATSRGQVSYNEQFF. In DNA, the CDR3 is TGTGCCACCAGCAGGGGACAAGTGTCCTACAATGAGCAGTTCTTC.

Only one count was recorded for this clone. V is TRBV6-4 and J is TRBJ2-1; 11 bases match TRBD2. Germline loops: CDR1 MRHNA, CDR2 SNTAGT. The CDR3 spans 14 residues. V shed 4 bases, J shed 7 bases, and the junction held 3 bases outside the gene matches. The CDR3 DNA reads TGTGCCAGCAGTGTAGCGGGAGGGCGAAATGAGCAGTTCTTC. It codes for CASSVAGGRNEQFF.

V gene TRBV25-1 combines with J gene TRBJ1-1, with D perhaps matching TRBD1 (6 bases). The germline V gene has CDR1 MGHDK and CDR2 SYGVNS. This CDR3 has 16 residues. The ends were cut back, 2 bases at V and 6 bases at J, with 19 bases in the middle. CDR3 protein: CASSELGQPSRAEAFF. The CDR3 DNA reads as TGTGCCAGCAGTGAACTTGGACAGCCCTCTCGCGCTGAAGCTTTCTTT.